The clone carrying this T cell receptor (beta chain) occurred once. The antigen is unknown. The data are from a study of OX40 agonist ivuxolimab in advanced cancers. Study information: Among those enrolled, mean age was roughly 55 years (range about 23 to 90) and about 81% were male.

A history of autoimmune disease or systemic immunosuppression excluded patients. Clones were sequenced by immunoSEQ multiplex PCR, and TCRdb holds only the in-frame ones, with some missing. Here the sample spans more than 40,000 clones, approximately 71% being singletons. Germline lookup yields CDR1 SEHNR and CDR2 FQNEAQ (reference sequence). The CDR3 runs to 12 residues. Trimming took 4 bases from V and 8 from J, leaving 6 bases between them. Whole-study results and caveats: In a subset of nonresponders, normalized T-cell clonal expansion was also low. The study found that CD8+ T cells averaged more expanded clones than CD4+.

The material was CD4+ or CD8+ T cells sorted from blood, obtained in a trial of the OX40 agonist ivuxolimab. This clonotype was obtained from an adult with an advanced solid tumor such as melanoma, head and neck, liver or kidney cancer. The chain has TRBV7-9 and TRBJ1-6; D not certain. In nucleotides, the CDR3 is TGTGCCAGCAGCTCCGGGGATTCACCCCTCCACTTT. Translated: CASSSGDSPLHF.